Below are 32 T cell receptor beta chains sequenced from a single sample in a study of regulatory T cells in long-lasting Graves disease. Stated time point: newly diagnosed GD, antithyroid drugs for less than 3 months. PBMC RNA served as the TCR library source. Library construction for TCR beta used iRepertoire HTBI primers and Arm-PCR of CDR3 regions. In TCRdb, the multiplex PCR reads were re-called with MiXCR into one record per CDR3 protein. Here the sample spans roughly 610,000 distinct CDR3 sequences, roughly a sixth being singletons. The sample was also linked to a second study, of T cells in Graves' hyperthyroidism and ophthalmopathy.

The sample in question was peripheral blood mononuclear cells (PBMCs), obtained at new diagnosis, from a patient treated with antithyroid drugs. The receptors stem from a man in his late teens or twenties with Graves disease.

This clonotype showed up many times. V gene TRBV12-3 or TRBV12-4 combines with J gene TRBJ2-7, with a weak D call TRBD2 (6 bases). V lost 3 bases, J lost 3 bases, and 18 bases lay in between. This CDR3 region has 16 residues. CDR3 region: CASSLSEAGYYYEQYF. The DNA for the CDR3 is TGTGCCAGCAGTTTGAGTGAGGCGGGATACTACTACGAGCAGTACTTC.

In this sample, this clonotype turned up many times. In DNA, the CDR3 is TGTGCCAGTAACAAGGGAACGAACACCGGGGAGCTGTTTTTT. Translation: CASNKGTNTGELFF. The chain employs TRBV2 and TRBJ2-2; D is unresolved. V lost 9 bases and J 0 bases, leaving 11 bases between the germline ends. The V gene's germline CDR1 is SNHLY and CDR2 FYNNEI. The CDR3 has 14 residues.

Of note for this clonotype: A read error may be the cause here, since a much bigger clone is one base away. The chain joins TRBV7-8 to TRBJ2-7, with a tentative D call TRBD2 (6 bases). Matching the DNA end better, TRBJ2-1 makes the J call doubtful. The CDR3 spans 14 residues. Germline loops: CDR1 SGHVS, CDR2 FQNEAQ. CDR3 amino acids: CASSHRLGSYEQFF. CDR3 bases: TGTGCCAGCAGCCACCGACTAGGCTCCTACGAGCAGTTCTTC.

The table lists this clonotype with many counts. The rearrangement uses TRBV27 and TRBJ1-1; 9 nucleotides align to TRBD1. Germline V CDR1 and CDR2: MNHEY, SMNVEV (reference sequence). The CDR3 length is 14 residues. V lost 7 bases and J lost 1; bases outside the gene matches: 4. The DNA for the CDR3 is TGTGCCAGCAAGATACAGGGGGCGAACACTGAAGCTTTCTTT. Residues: CASKIQGANTEAFF.

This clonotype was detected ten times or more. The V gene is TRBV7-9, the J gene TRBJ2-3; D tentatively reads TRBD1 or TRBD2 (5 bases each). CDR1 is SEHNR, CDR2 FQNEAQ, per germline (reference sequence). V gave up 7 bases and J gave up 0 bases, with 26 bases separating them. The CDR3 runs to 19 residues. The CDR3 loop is CASTSYRGTKPSSTDTQYF. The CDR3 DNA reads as TGTGCCAGCACCTCATATCGAGGGACCAAACCCTCTAGCACAGATACGCAGTATTTT.

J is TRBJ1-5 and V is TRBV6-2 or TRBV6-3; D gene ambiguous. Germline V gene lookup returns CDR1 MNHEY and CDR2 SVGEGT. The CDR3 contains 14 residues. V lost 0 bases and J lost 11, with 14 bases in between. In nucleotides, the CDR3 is TGTGCCAGCAGTTACTCTTGGCCCCCCCTCTCCCAGCATTTT. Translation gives CASSYSWPPLSQHF.

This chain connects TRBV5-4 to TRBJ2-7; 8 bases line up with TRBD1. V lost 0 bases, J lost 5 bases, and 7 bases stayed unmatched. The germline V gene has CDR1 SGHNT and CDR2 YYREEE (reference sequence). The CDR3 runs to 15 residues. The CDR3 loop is CASSLGQDRAHEQYF. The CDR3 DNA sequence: TGTGCCAGCAGCTTGGGGCAGGACAGGGCCCACGAGCAGTACTTC.

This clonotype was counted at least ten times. This CDR3 reads CASSFGQVDTYEQYF. The CDR3 DNA is TGCGCCAGCAGCTTCGGACAGGTCGATACCTACGAGCAGTACTTC. The chain carries TRBV5-1 and TRBJ2-7, with TRBD1 matching 7 bases. Germline values: CDR1 SGHRS, CDR2 YFSETQ. The CDR3 runs 15 residues. V shed 2 bases and J 2 bases; nucleotides not matched to a gene: 7.

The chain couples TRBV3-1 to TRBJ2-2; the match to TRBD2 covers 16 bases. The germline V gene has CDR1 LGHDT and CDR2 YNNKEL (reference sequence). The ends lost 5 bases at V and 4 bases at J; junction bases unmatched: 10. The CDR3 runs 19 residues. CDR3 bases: TGTGCCAGCAGCTCCACACCCGGGACTAGCGGGAGGGGCACCGGGGAGCTGTTTTTT. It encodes CASSSTPGTSGRGTGELFF. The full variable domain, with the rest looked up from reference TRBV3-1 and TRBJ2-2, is DTAVSQTPKYLVTQMGNDKSIKCEQNLGHDTMYWYKQDSKKFLKIMFSYNNKELIINETVPNRFSPKSPDKAHLNLHINSLELGDSAVYFCASSSTPGTSGRGTGELFFGEGSRLTVL.

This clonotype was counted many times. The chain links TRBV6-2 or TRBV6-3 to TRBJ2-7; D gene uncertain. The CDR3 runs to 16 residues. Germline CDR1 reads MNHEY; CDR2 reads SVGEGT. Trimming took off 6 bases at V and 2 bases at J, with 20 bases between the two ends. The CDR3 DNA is TGTGCCAGCAGGTTGGGCGCCAGTCGCCTGACCTACGAGCAGTACTTC. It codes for CASRLGASRLTYEQYF.

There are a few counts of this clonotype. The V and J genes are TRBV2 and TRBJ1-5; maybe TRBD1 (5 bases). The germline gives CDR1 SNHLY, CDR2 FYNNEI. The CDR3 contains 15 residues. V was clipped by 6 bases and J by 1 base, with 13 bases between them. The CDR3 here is CASRDTGASNQPQHF. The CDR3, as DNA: TGTGCCAGCAGAGATACCGGGGCCAGCAATCAGCCCCAGCATTTT.

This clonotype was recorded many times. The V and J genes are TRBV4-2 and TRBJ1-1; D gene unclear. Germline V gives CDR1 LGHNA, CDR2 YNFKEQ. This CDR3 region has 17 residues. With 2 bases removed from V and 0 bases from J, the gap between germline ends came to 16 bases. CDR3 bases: TGTGCCAGCAGCCAAACTCCGCCCCCAAGAGTGAACACTGAAGCTTTCTTT. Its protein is CASSQTPPPRVNTEAFF.

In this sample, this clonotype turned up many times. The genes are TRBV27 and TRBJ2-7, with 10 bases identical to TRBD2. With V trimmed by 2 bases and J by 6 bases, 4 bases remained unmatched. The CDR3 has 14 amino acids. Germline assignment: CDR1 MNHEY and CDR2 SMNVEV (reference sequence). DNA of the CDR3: TGTGCCAGCAGTTTACTAGCGGGAGTCAGCGAGCAGTACTTC. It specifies CASSLLAGVSEQYF.

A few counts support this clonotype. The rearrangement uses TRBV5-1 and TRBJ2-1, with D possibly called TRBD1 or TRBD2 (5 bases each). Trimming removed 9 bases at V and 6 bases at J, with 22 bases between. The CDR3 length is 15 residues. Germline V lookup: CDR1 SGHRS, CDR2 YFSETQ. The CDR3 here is CATAPGGARGNEQFF. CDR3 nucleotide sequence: TGCGCCACCGCCCCCGGTGGGGCTCGGGGCAATGAGCAGTTCTTC.

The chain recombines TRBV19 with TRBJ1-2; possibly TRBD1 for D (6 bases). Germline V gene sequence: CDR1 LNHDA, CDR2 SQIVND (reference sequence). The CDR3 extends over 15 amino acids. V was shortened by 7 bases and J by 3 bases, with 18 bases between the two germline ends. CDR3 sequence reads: CASKAPQGLYYGYTF. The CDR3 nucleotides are TGTGCCAGTAAGGCGCCTCAGGGGTTGTACTATGGCTACACCTTC.

The CDR3 loop is CASSQDGDRGLNEQYF. CDR3 in DNA: TGTGCCAGCAGCCAAGACGGGGACAGGGGGCTAAACGAGCAGTACTTC. The chain uses TRBV14 and TRBJ2-7, with 12 positions matching TRBD1. V gave up 0 bases and J gave up 5 bases; unmatched junction bases: 5. The CDR3 length is 16 residues. Per the germline V gene, CDR1 is SGHDN and CDR2 is FVKESK.

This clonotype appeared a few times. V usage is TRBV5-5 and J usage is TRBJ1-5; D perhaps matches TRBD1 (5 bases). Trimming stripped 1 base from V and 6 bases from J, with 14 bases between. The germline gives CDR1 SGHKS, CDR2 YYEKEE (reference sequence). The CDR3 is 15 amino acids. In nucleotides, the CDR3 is TGTGCCAGCAGCTTGTTGGCGGGGCAGGGTCAGCCCCAGCATTTT. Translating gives CASSLLAGQGQPQHF.

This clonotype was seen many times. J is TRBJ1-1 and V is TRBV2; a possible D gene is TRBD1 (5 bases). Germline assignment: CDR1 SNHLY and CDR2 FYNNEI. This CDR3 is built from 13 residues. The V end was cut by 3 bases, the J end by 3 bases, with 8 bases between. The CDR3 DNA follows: TGTGCCAGCAGTGAGAGGGGACACACTGAAGCTTTCTTT. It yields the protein CASSERGHTEAFF.

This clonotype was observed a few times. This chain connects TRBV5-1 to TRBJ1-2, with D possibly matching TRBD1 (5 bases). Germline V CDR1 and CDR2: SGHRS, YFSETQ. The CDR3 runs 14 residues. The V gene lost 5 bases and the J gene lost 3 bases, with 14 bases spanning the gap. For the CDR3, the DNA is TGCGCCAGCAGTGACGGGGGGTCGGACTATGGCTACACCTTC. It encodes CASSDGGSDYGYTF.

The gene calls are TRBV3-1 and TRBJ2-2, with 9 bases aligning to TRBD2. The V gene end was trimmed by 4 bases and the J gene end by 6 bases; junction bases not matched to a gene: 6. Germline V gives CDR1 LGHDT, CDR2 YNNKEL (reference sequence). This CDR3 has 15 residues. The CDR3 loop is CASSLLASGAGELFF. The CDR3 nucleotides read TGTGCCAGCAGCCTACTTGCTAGCGGGGCCGGGGAGCTGTTTTTT.

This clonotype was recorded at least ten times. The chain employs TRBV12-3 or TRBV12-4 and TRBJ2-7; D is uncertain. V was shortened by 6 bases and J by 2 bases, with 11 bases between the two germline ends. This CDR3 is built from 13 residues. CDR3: CASSLTSTYEQYF. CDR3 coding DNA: TGTGCCAGCAGCTTAACGAGTACCTACGAGCAGTACTTC.

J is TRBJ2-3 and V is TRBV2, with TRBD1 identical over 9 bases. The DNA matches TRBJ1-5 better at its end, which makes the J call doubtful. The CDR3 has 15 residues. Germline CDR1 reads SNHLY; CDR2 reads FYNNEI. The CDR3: CASINRGPDTDTQHF. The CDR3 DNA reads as TGTGCCAGCATCAACAGGGGGCCCGACACAGATACGCAGCATTTT.

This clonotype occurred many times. As DNA, the CDR3 is TGTGCCAGCAAAGGGGGGAGCTCCTACGAGCAGTACTTC. Amino acids: CASKGGSSYEQYF. The V and J genes are TRBV12-3 or TRBV12-4 and TRBJ2-7; either TRBD1 or TRBD2 may supply D (6 bases each). The CDR3 is 13 residues long. Between the trimmed V and J ends, which lost 7 bases and 0 bases, there was a span of 10 bases.

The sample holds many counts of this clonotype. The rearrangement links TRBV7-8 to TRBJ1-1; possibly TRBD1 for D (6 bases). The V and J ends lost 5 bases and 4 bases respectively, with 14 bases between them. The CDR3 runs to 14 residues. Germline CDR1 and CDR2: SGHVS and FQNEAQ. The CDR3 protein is CASSAPGVGTEAFF. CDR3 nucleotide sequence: TGTGCCAGCAGCGCACCAGGGGTGGGCACTGAAGCTTTCTTT.

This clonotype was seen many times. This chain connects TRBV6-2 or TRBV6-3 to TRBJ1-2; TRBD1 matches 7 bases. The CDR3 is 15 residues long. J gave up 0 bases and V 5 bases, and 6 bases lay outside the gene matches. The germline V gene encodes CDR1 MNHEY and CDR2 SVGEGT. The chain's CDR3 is CASSVQGRANYGYTF. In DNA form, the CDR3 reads TGTGCCAGCAGTGTACAGGGGCGAGCTAACTATGGCTACACCTTC.

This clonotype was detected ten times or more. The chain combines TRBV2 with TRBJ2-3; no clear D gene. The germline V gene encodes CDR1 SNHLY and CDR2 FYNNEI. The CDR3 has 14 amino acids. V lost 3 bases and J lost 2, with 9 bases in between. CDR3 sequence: CASSDPGITDTQYF. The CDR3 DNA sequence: TGTGCCAGCAGTGACCCAGGAATCACAGATACGCAGTATTTT.

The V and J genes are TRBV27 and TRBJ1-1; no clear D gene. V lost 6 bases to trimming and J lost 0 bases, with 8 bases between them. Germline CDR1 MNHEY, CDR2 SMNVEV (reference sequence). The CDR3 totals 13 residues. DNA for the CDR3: TGTGCCAGCAGAGCCTCCTTGAACACTGAAGCTTTCTTT. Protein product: CASRASLNTEAFF.

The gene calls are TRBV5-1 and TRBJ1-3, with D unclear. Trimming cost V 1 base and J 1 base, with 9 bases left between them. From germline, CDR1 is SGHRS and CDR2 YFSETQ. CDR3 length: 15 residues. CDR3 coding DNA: TGCGCCAGCAGCTTGAGTTTACAATCTGGAAACACCATATATTTT. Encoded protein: CASSLSLQSGNTIYF.

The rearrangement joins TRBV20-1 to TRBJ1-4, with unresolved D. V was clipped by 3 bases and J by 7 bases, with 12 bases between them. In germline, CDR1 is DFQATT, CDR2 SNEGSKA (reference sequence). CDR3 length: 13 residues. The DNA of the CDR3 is TGCAGTGCTAGCCCGGAGATCGGTGAAAAACTGTTTTTT. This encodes CSASPEIGEKLFF.

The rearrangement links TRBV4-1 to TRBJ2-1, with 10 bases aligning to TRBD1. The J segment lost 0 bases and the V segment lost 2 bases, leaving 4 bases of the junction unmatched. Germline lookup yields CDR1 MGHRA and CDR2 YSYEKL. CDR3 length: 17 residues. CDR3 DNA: TGCGCCAGCAGCCAAAAGGGACAGGGGAGCTCCTACAATGAGCAGTTCTTC. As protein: CASSQKGQGSSYNEQFF.

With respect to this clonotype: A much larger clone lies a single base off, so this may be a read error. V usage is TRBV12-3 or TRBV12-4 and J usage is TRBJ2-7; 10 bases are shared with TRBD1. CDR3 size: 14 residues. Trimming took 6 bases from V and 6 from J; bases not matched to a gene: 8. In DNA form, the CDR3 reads TGTGCCAGCAGACCGGGACAGGGGTCTTCCGAGCAGTACTTC. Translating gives CASRPGQGSSEQYF.

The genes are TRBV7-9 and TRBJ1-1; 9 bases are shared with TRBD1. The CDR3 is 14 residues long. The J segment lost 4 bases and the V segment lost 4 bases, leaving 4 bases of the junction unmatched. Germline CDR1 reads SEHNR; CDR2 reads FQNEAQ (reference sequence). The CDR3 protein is CASSWGQGFTEAFF. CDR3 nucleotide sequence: TGTGCCAGCAGCTGGGGACAGGGTTTCACTGAAGCTTTCTTT.